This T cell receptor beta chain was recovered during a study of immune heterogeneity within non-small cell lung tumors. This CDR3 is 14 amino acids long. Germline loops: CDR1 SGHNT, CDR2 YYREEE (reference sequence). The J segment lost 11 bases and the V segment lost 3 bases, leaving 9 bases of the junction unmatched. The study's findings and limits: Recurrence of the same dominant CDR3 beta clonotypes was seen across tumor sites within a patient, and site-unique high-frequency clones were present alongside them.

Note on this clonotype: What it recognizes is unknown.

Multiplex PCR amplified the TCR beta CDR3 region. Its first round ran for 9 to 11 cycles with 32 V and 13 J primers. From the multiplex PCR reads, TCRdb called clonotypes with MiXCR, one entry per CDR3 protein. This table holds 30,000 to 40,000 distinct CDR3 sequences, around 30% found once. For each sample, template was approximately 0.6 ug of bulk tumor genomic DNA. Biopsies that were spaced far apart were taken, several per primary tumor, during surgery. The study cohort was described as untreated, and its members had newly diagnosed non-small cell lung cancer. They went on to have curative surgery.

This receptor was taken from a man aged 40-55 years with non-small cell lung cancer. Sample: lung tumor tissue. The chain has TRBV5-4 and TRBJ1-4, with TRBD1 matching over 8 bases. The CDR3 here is CASSSGQVSHKLFF. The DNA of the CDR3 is TGTGCCAGCAGCTCGGGACAGGTTTCCCACAAACTGTTTTTT. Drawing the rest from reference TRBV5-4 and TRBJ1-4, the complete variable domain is ETGVTQSPTHLIKTRGQQVTLRCSSQSGHNTVSWYQQALGQGPQFIFQYYREEENGRGNFPPRFSGLQFPNYSSELNVNALELDDSALYLCASSSGQVSHKLFFGSGTQLSVL.